The 21 T cell receptor beta chains given below trace back to one sample, sequenced in a study of blood T cell repertoires in COVID-19. TCRdb's table, derived via immunoSEQ multiplex PCR, lists solely in-frame clones and lacks some. The data show roughly 250,000 clones, around 80% seen once. What was sequenced was peripheral blood. These receptor sequences come from a human donor in a cohort sampled during active COVID-19.

J is TRBJ2-1 and V is TRBV27; no clear D. With 4 bases removed from V and 7 bases from J, the gap between germline ends came to 14 bases. This CDR3 region has 14 residues. Per germline, CDR1 MNHEY and CDR2 SMNVEV (reference sequence). The CDR3 reads CASSSALRLNEQFF. In DNA, the CDR3 is TGTGCCAGCAGTTCCGCCCTGCGACTTAATGAGCAGTTCTTC.

The chain uses TRBV5-1 and TRBJ2-7; 11 nucleotides line up with TRBD2. CDR3 length: 14 amino acids. The V gene's germline CDR1 is SGHRS and CDR2 YFSETQ. V shed 5 bases, J shed 5 bases, and the junction held 6 bases outside the gene matches. CDR3 amino acids: CASRSTSGGHEQYF. The CDR3 DNA follows: TGCGCCAGCAGATCAACTAGCGGGGGACACGAGCAGTACTTC.

This chain links TRBV6-5 with TRBJ1-1, with 7 bases fitting TRBD1. Trimming at V came to 0 bases and at J to 3 bases, leaving 1 base not matched to a gene. This CDR3 has 14 residues. CDR1 and CDR2 from the germline V gene are MNHEY and SVGAGI. The CDR3 DNA reads as TGTGCCAGCAGTTACTCCGGGACAGACACTGAAGCTTTCTTT. Its protein product is CASSYSGTDTEAFF.

The CDR3 sequence: CASSATGYEQYF. CDR3 coding DNA: TGCGCCAGCAGCGCGACAGGCTACGAGCAGTACTTC. The chain couples TRBV5-1 to TRBJ2-7; tentatively, D is TRBD1 (6 bases). CDR1 SGHRS and CDR2 YFSETQ come from the germline V gene. The CDR3 is 12 amino acids. V was trimmed by 4 bases and J by 3 bases, leaving 8 bases between them.

This clone was recorded many times. The chain uses TRBV5-4 and TRBJ2-2, with D possibly TRBD2 on 7 matching bases. Trimming pared 3 bases from V and 3 bases from J, leaving 9 bases between. Germline CDR1 and CDR2: SGHNT and YYREEE (reference sequence). This CDR3 has 14 residues. The CDR3 DNA reads as TGTGCCAGCAGCTCGGGGGGCTACACCGGGGAGCTGTTTTTT. This gives the protein CASSSGGYTGELFF.

The chain combines TRBV10-1 with TRBJ2-1; 11 nucleotides align to TRBD1. The CDR3 has 16 residues. With V trimmed by 4 bases and J by 2 bases, 4 bases remained unmatched. Germline CDR1 is WNHNN and CDR2 is SYGVQD (reference sequence). CDR3: CASSAPGQGAYNEQFF. CDR3 nucleotides: TGCGCCAGCAGTGCGCCGGGACAGGGGGCCTACAATGAGCAGTTCTTC.

V gene TRBV6-5 combines with J gene TRBJ1-6; a possible D gene is TRBD1 (5 bases). The CDR3 extends over 15 amino acids. Germline V gene data show CDR1 as MNHEY and CDR2 as SVGAGI. V dropped 0 bases and J dropped 8 bases, with 11 bases sitting between them. In DNA form, the CDR3 reads TGTGCCAGCAGTTACTCGAACAGGCTGTATTCACCCCTCCACTTT. Translation: CASSYSNRLYSPLHF.

This clone was seen once. The CDR3 sequence: CATRAGTGGTGELFF. DNA for the CDR3: TGTGCCACCAGGGCCGGAACAGGGGGAACCGGGGAGCTGTTTTTT. The chain links TRBV24-1 to TRBJ2-2, with 8 bases fitting TRBD1. V lost 7 bases to trimming and J lost 5 bases; unmatched junction nucleotides: 8. Germline lookup yields CDR1 KGHDR and CDR2 SFDVKD. The CDR3 totals 15 residues.

This sequence joins TRBV19 and TRBJ1-2, with D maybe TRBD1 (6 bases). Between the trimmed V and J ends, which lost 6 bases and 8 bases, there was a span of 16 bases. Germline CDR1 LNHDA, CDR2 SQIVND (reference sequence). CDR3 length equals 13 residues. CDR3 amino acids: CASSIVQGGGYTF. The CDR3 coding sequence is TGTGCCAGTAGCATCGTACAGGGCGGAGGCTACACCTTC.

This chain links TRBV4-2 with TRBJ2-6, with 7 bases fitting TRBD1. The junction had 5 bases not matched to a gene; V was cut back by 0 bases and J by 0 bases. Germline loops: CDR1 LGHNA, CDR2 YNFKEQ. The CDR3 length is 18 residues. In nucleotides, the CDR3 is TGTGCCAGCAGCCAAGACCGGGACAGAAGCTCTGGGGCCAACGTCCTGACTTTC. Translating it yields CASSQDRDRSSGANVLTF.

V and J are TRBV7-8 and TRBJ2-7; 11 bases are a match to TRBD2. This CDR3 is 17 amino acids long. V lost 4 bases to trimming and J lost 3 bases; unmatched junction nucleotides: 11. CDR1 SGHVS and CDR2 FQNEAQ come from the germline V gene. The DNA of the CDR3 is TGTGCCAGCAGCTCTAAAAAGACTAGCGGGATTGTCTACGAGCAGTACTTC. It encodes CASSSKKTSGIVYEQYF.

V and J are TRBV18 and TRBJ1-1; TRBD1 agrees at 7 bases. Per the germline V gene, CDR1 is KGHSH and CDR2 is LQKENI. This CDR3 contains 11 residues. Germline trimming cut 8 bases from V and 5 bases from J; bases unmatched to any gene: 2. The CDR3 bases are TGTGCCAGCCGACAGGGAACTGAAGCTTTCTTT. Its protein is CASRQGTEAFF. Based on the CDR3 plus reference TRBV18 and TRBJ1-1, the full variable domain is NAGVMQNPRHLVRRRGQEARLRCSPMKGHSHVYWYRQLPEEGLKFMVYLQKENIIDESGMPKERFSAEFPKEGPSILRIQQVVRGDSAAYFCASRQGTEAFFGQGTRLTVV.

V usage is TRBV11-2 and J usage is TRBJ2-1; TRBD2 matches 8 bases. The J segment lost 15 bases and the V segment lost 5 bases, leaving 12 bases of the junction unmatched. CDR3 length: 13 amino acids. Germline V lookup: CDR1 SGHAT, CDR2 FQNNGV. CDR3 nucleotides: TGTGCCAGCAGCCCGGGGGGGGGAAGGTCTCGGTTCTTC. Residues: CASSPGGGRSRFF.

The rearrangement joins TRBV7-2 to TRBJ2-7; 9 bases are a match to TRBD1. J lost 2 bases, V lost 5 bases, and 4 bases had no gene match. The CDR3 loop spans 14 amino acids. Germline-derived CDR1 and CDR2 are SGHTA and FQGNSA. The CDR3 reads CASSTRTGAYEQYF. The CDR3 DNA reads TGTGCCAGCAGCACCCGGACAGGGGCCTACGAGCAGTACTTC.

The V gene is TRBV1, the J gene TRBJ1-4. TRBV1 is classified as a pseudogene. CDR3 length: 15 residues. The CDR3 spells CTSSPGWSTNEKLFF. DNA for the CDR3: TGCACCAGCAGCCCGGGGTGGTCAACTAATGAAAAACTGTTTTTT.

This clone was seen only a few times. This chain uses TRBV5-4 with TRBJ1-1, with D possibly TRBD1 on 5 matching bases. V lost 4 bases and J lost 1, with 8 bases in between. This CDR3 comprises 13 residues. The germline gives CDR1 SGHNT, CDR2 YYREEE (reference sequence). Here the CDR3 reads CASSQDRNTEAFF. The DNA of the CDR3 is TGTGCCAGCAGCCAAGACAGGAACACTGAAGCTTTCTTT.

The chain couples TRBV5-8 to TRBJ2-2; D may be TRBD1 (5 bases). This CDR3 contains 15 residues. The germline V and J ends were trimmed by 3 bases and 0 bases, with 9 bases remaining between them. Germline V lookup: CDR1 SGHTS, CDR2 YDEGEE. The CDR3 nucleotides read TGTGCCAGCAGCTCCGGACACCCGAACACCGGGGAGCTGTTTTTT. This sequence encodes CASSSGHPNTGELFF.

The V and J genes are TRBV6-5 and TRBJ1-1; 10 bases line up with TRBD1. CDR1 and CDR2 from the germline V gene are MNHEY and SVGAGI. V trimming: 0 bases; J trimming: 4 bases; junction bases outside the gene matches: 2. The CDR3 spans 15 residues. CDR3 nucleotide sequence: TGTGCCAGCAGTTACTCGAGGGACAGGGGCACTGAAGCTTTCTTT. Translated, it gives CASSYSRDRGTEAFF.

V usage is TRBV6-5 and J usage is TRBJ2-7, with D possibly being TRBD1 (7 bases). CDR3 length equals 14 residues. V was cut by 6 bases and J by 2 bases, with 14 bases left in between. Germline CDR1 is MNHEY and CDR2 is SVGAGI. The CDR3 coding sequence is TGTGCCAGCAGCCGACAGGGAGGTCCCTACGAGCAGTACTTC. Its protein is CASSRQGGPYEQYF.

The rearrangement uses TRBV11-2 and TRBJ2-1, with 7 bases that match TRBD1. Trimming cost V 5 bases and J 6 bases; bases outside gene matches: 13. From germline, CDR1 is SGHAT and CDR2 FQNNGV. This CDR3 contains 16 residues. CDR3 sequence reads: CASSPTPDRVSNEQFF. CDR3 DNA: TGTGCCAGCAGCCCCACGCCCGACAGGGTGAGCAATGAGCAGTTCTTC. The full variable domain, its missing parts supplied by reference TRBV11-2 and TRBJ2-1, is EAGVAQSPRYKIIEKRQSVAFWCNPISGHATLYWYQQILGQGPKLLIQFQNNGVVDDSQLPKDRFSAERLKGVDSTLKIQPAKLEDSAVYLCASSPTPDRVSNEQFFGPGTRLTVL.

The rearrangement links TRBV27 to TRBJ2-5, with TRBD1 as a possible D gene (6 bases). Trimming took 3 bases from V and 2 from J, leaving 10 bases between them. The CDR3 covers 14 residues. From germline, CDR1 is MNHEY and CDR2 SMNVEV (reference sequence). The DNA of the CDR3 is TGTGCCAGCAGTTTCCTAGACAGGCAAGAGACCCAGTACTTC. Encoded protein: CASSFLDRQETQYF.